These 11 T cell receptor beta chains came from one sample sequenced in a study of blood T cell repertoires in COVID-19. The protocol was immunoSEQ multiplex PCR, while the TCRdb copy is restricted to in-frame clones and leaves out a portion. Among 250,000 or so clones, about 90% were seen once, and the ten largest hold less than 14%. The specimen sequenced was PBMCs or T cells enriched from blood (not recorded which). These TCRs come from a man aged 25-45 years who had recovered from COVID-19.

J is TRBJ1-2 and V is TRBV19; 8 bases are a match to TRBD1. In germline, CDR1 is LNHDA, CDR2 SQIVND (reference sequence). The CDR3 runs to 17 residues. V shed 6 bases, J shed 4 bases, and the junction held 16 bases outside the gene matches. The CDR3 spells CASRLTSTGEGGYGYTF. CDR3 coding DNA: TGTGCCAGTAGACTGACCTCGACAGGGGAGGGGGGCTATGGCTACACCTTC.

The rearrangement joins TRBV7-9 to TRBJ1-1; 7 nucleotides agree with TRBD1. V lost 4 bases and J lost 1; bases outside the gene matches: 15. The CDR3 runs to 18 residues. CDR1 is SEHNR and CDR2 is FQNEAQ in the germline V gene (reference sequence). The CDR3 region is CASSSETGSGTRNTEAFF. DNA of the CDR3: TGTGCCAGCAGCTCCGAGACAGGGAGTGGGACCCGGAACACTGAAGCTTTCTTT.

J is TRBJ2-1 and V is TRBV7-8, with 10 bases matching TRBD1. V lost 4 bases, J lost 9 bases, and 3 bases stayed unmatched. Germline-derived CDR1 and CDR2 are SGHVS and FQNEAQ. CDR3 size: 13 residues. In nucleotides, the CDR3 is TGTGCCAGCAGCTCGGACAGGGGGGGTGAGCAGTTCTTC. Its translation is CASSSDRGGEQFF.

The J gene is TRBJ1-5, the V gene TRBV19, with TRBD1 matching 7 bases. This CDR3 has 13 residues. CDR1 is LNHDA, CDR2 SQIVND, per germline (reference sequence). V trimming: 6 bases; J trimming: 4 bases; junction bases outside the gene matches: 3. As DNA, the CDR3 is TGTGCCAGTAGAACGGGACAGAATCAGCCCCAGCATTTT. Protein product: CASRTGQNQPQHF.

This sequence joins TRBV10-2 and TRBJ1-2, with D maybe TRBD1 (5 bases). CDR1 WSHSY and CDR2 SAAADI come from the germline V gene. V lost 2 bases and J lost 8, with 18 bases in between. The CDR3 is 15 amino acids. The chain's CDR3 is CASSETGGWGGGYTF. For the CDR3, the DNA is TGCGCCAGCAGTGAGACCGGGGGGTGGGGTGGCGGCTACACCTTC.

The V gene is TRBV7-2, the J gene TRBJ2-1, with 7 bases aligning to TRBD2. Germline V lookup: CDR1 SGHTA, CDR2 FQGNSA. V trimming: 1 base; J trimming: 7 bases; junction bases outside the gene matches: 10. The CDR3 is 16 residues long. The CDR3 DNA follows: TGTGCCAGCAGCTTAGTAAGTGGCGGGGGATTGAATGAGCAGTTCTTC. Amino acids: CASSLVSGGGLNEQFF.

V and J are TRBV6-2 or TRBV6-3 and TRBJ2-7; 10 nucleotides agree with TRBD2. CDR1 and CDR2 from the germline V gene are MNHEY and SVGEGT. The V and J ends lost 5 bases and 6 bases, in that order; junction bases with no gene match: 7. This CDR3 region has 14 residues. The CDR3 reads CASSIPGLASEQYF. As DNA, the CDR3 is TGTGCCAGCAGTATACCGGGACTAGCGTCCGAGCAGTACTTC.

The chain couples TRBV19 to TRBJ2-1; 9 bases align to TRBD2. V shed 5 bases and J 1 base; nucleotides not matched to a gene: 6. This CDR3 has 16 residues. Germline V gene sequence: CDR1 LNHDA, CDR2 SQIVND (reference sequence). CDR3 DNA: TGTGCCAGTAGTCTGCAGCTAGCGGGATCCTACAATGAGCAGTTCTTC. This codes for CASSLQLAGSYNEQFF.

The genes are TRBV5-1 and TRBJ1-5; 7 bases line up with TRBD1. The CDR3 length is 15 residues. Per the germline V gene, CDR1 is SGHRS and CDR2 is YFSETQ. J was trimmed by 1 base and V by 4 bases; bases with no gene match: 5. The CDR3 reads CASSETGLSNQPQHF. CDR3 sequence (DNA): TGCGCCAGCAGCGAGACAGGGCTAAGCAATCAGCCCCAGCATTTT.

CDR3 amino acids: CASWASSNSRYEQYF. The DNA of the CDR3 is TGTGCCAGCTGGGCATCTTCTAACTCTCGCTACGAGCAGTACTTC. The chain recombines TRBV28 with TRBJ2-7; D not resolved. Per germline, CDR1 MDHEN and CDR2 SYDVKM. This CDR3 contains 15 residues. Trimming took off 8 bases at V and 3 bases at J, with 20 bases between the two ends.

The genes are TRBV3-1 (or the pseudogene TRBV3-2) and TRBJ1-5, with unresolved D. Germline lookup yields CDR1 LGHDT and CDR2 YNNKEL (reference sequence). This CDR3 comprises 16 residues. V was trimmed by 0 bases and J by 6 bases, leaving 15 bases between them. The CDR3 DNA sequence: TGTGCCAGCAGCCAAGATACTCTTCCGGGAGGTCAGCCCCAGCATTTT. It translates to CASSQDTLPGGQPQHF.